This T cell receptor (beta chain) was recovered during a study of blood T cells in healthy people across ages. J gave up 3 bases and V 4 bases, and 5 bases lay outside the gene matches. Germline V gene data show CDR1 as SQVTM and CDR2 as ANQGSEA. The CDR3 sequence is 13 residues long. PCR was performed a second time for roughly 7 to 12 cycles using a sample-barcoded 5' primer and a J-beta primer mix. TCRdb processed the 5' RACE reads anew with MiXCR; each CDR3 protein has one entry. The sample records approximately 810,000 distinct CDR3 sequences, 35% to 40% being singletons. This clonotype was counted between two and nine times.

The sequence was obtained from a man younger than 35 in good health. The chain employs TRBV29-1 and TRBJ1-1, with 7 nucleotides matching TRBD1. The sample was blood. The CDR3 DNA sequence: TGCAGCGTTGTACCGGGACAGCACACTGAAGCTTTCTTT. It specifies CSVVPGQHTEAFF.